This T cell receptor beta chain was identified in a study of blood T cell repertoires in COVID-19. Overall study context: Samples came from the United States, Italy and Spain, spanning acute and convalescent COVID-19.

Repertoires were generated with immunoSEQ multiplex PCR, while TCRdb's copy carries only in-frame clones and drops some. The table includes around 120,000 clones, 70% to 80% detected once. The CDR3 runs 14 residues. Germline loops: CDR1 MDHEN, CDR2 SYDVKM. Trimming took off 4 bases at V and 3 bases at J, with 11 bases between the two ends. Sequencing was performed on peripheral blood. The gene calls are TRBV28 and TRBJ2-3; D gene uncertain. The source of this sequence is a man in his 70s with active or convalescent COVID-19. This CDR3 reads CASSSLGRTDTQYF. CDR3 nucleotides: TGTGCCAGCAGTTCGCTTGGCAGGACAGATACGCAGTATTTT.